This T cell receptor beta chain came from a study of cytomegalovirus exposure and HLA in healthy donors (dated by TCRdb to 2016 to 2017). Study-level background: An earlier analysis of some 600 of the donors reported 276 Gb of sequence data and 117 million unique TCR beta sequences obtained from approximately 180 million T cells. About 280 gigabases of sequencing data and around 90 million unique TCR sequences made up an early release that covered around 640 HLA-typed donors. Of the roughly 420 genotyped donors, 81% were placed in the genetic ancestry cluster associated with self-reported Caucasian donors. The study aimed to test whether cataloging public T cell receptors could reveal signatures of past pathogen exposure. The study used immunosequencing to profile the T cell repertoires of 666 subjects and linked those repertoires to cytomegalovirus serostatus. A separate validation cohort of roughly 120 different subjects was used in addition to the roughly 700-subject first cohort. The study combined high-throughput TCR immunosequencing, statistical association of individual TCRs with disease status, and machine learning to predict cytomegalovirus infection status. A later analysis re-analyzed previously published TCR beta repertoires from 500 to 700 donors and added high-resolution HLA genotyping to study TCR occurrence patterns. In the later analysis, no new phenotypic data were used to find candidate immune exposures; instead, reliance was placed on TCR beta sequences and their occurrence across donors. In an earlier analysis of a few hundred of the donors, high-throughput TCR beta sequencing was used to judge whether each TCR beta V gene segment behaved as functional or pseudogenic. Donor age, sex, ethnicity and CMV serostatus were compiled alongside the repertoire data. In a later genetic analysis, genome-wide SNP genotypes for about 65% of the roughly 700 donors were used, and that subset was treated as a discovery cohort. All discovery cohort repertoires had been generated using a single sequencing platform. Class I and class II HLA loci were covered by the typing at four-digit resolution. The number of donors typed differed by locus, with 629-630 for A, B, C, DRB1 and DQB1, roughly 520 for DQA1, nearly 610 for DPA1, and around 430 for DPB1. Because of strong linkage in the cohort, four to six DR-DQ haplotypes were treated as single units for association and clustering. On average, approximately 250,000 unique TCR beta nucleotide sequences were sequenced per donor among roughly 430 genotyped donors of the cohort, with roughly 20% of those sequences being non-productive. What the research found in general, with its limitations: In a later analysis, TCR association rates were found to vary across HLA loci, with the most associated TCRs seen for DRB1 alleles and the fewest for HLA-C alleles. The sequencing pipeline was judged likely to have produced a cluster of highly shared sequence variants as a technical artifact. Correlated functional status among segregating V segments might reflect linkage disequilibrium, but an unknown experimental factor could not be ruled out. In vitro tests confirmed that three of the cytomegalovirus-associated TCR beta chains recognize cytomegalovirus antigens. Across donors, most TCR sequences were observed very rarely, whereas some public TCRs were present in many individuals. Several of the top co-occurrence clusters appeared to be linked to parvovirus B19, influenza, CMV and Epstein-Barr virus, according to a later analysis. Sequencing depth was assumed to be roughly uniform across donors in the presence/absence analyses, though that assumption may not hold. The only immune exposure information available for the cohort was CMV serostatus. A later analysis found that most CMV-associated TCR beta chains appeared HLA-restricted, with HLA associations seemingly driven largely by CMV exposure. When HLA alleles, especially DR and DQ, strongly co-occurred, TCR associations were difficult to assign to individual alleles. The authors suggested that the approach could potentially be extended to other disease states and immunological phenotypes. A further reported finding was that TCR beta sequences accurately predicted the HLA-A and HLA-B alleles for most subjects in the first cohort. Because HLA typing was unavailable for some donors at each locus, only the typed subset was used in association tests. A later genetic analysis reported fewer N-insertions in productive TCRs among donors in an Asian-associated ancestry cluster than the roughly 700-donor mean. Compared with equally common non-associated chains, HLA-associated TCR beta chains in a later analysis were more clonally expanded and had lower generation probabilities. Specific HLA alleles were associated with 16,951 TCR beta sequences at a false discovery rate of 0.05 in a later analysis. The study gave a list of 150 to 200 TCR beta chains associated with cytomegalovirus. In an earlier analysis of some 550 of the donors, most TCR beta V segments were observed in productive rearrangements about 87% or about 30% of the time, broadly matching IMGT annotations. Roughly 15 rarely observed V segments, including chromosome 9 orphons, were excluded from the earlier analysis of several hundred of the donors because counts were too low. The classifier was reported to diagnose cytomegalovirus status with high specificity and sensitivity in both the original and validation cohorts. Some IMGT-functional V segments, including TRBV6-2 and TRBV6-3, could not be told apart with the 87-base-pair reads, so those segments were excluded. Only TCR beta chains were sequenced in this cohort, and the absence of alpha or paired-chain data limited detectable features. In a later genetic analysis, a missense DCLRE1C variant was associated with V-gene and J-gene trimming of TCR beta chains, and the association was replicated in an independent cohort.

Details on this clone: The specificity of this receptor is unknown.

In total, 666 healthy bone marrow donors made up the cohort. At the time of sampling, all cohort members were nominally healthy, though unrecorded immune exposures were likely present. The donor tested CMV seropositive, placing the donor among the 250 to 350 seropositive members of the cohort. Each donor provided a peripheral blood sample, and peripheral blood mononuclear cells were used for TCR beta sequencing. Genomic DNA extraction from the blood cell samples was performed with the Qiagen DNeasy Blood Extraction Kit. Library generation was performed with the immunoSEQ multiplex PCR assay. For the multiplex PCR, a mixture combining 60 forward primers for TCR Vbeta segments and 13 reverse primers for TCR Jbeta segments was used. The CDR3 region of rearranged TCR beta genes was amplified from genomic DNA with a multiplex PCR assay. The Illumina HiSeq System was used to sequence the amplified TCR beta libraries as 87-base-pair reads. The source study handled its data this way. A later analysis tallied around 82 million unique TCR beta chains across the 550 to 850 repertoires, and approximately 11 million of those chains were shared by two or more donors. Raw reads were error-corrected and collapsed into unique sequences with a nearest-neighbor algorithm that merged closely related sequences to remove PCR and sequencing errors. V, D and J gene segments were assigned by aligning CDR3 sequences to IMGT reference sequences. For a sequence to be retained, a match of at least six nucleotides was required to both a V gene segment and a J gene segment. A rearrangement was called productive if the CDR3 had no stop codons and remained in frame with V and J, and every other rearrangement was called non-productive. CDR3 was defined by IMGT convention, running from the second conserved V-encoded cysteine to the conserved J-encoded phenylalanine. The earlier analysis of roughly 590 of the donors excluded any sequence lacking an unambiguous match to a single V gene segment. In an earlier analysis of more than 500 of the donors, a V segment was called functional when productive rearrangements were above 56.7%, and segregating when the standard deviation between donors exceeded 5%. A statistical classification framework was built for diagnosing cytomegalovirus status from the catalog of TCR beta chain sequences. A later analysis assigned V and J genes by comparing TCR nucleotide sequences with IMGT/GENE-DB human TR gene sequences. The TCRdist pipeline was used in a later analysis to assign CDR3 sequences and most-parsimonious VDJ recombination scenarios. In a later analysis, every TCR beta chain was defined by the combination of its CDR3 amino acid sequence and its V-gene family, and reads without a unique V-gene family were dropped. To address suspected cross-contamination and a sequencing artifact, a later analysis removed a few hundred highly shared, low-generation-probability nucleotide sequences. In a later analysis, a clonal expansion index was calculated for each public chain from normalized within-repertoire ranks of inferred template counts. A later analysis computed generation probabilities with a VDJ recombination model fitted to out-of-frame rearrangements, and checked the results against IGoR. Hypergeometric tests were used in a later analysis to score TCR-TCR, TCR-HLA and TCR-CMV co-occurrence, with a repertoire-size bias correction applied to the TCR pairs. A later analysis estimated false discovery rates by permuting HLA or CMV assignments 20 times. In a later analysis, co-occurring TCRs were grouped with DBSCAN, and TCRdist sequence similarity was added when clustering was performed within HLA-allele-positive subsets. Repertoires with fewer than 30,000 or more than 120,000 public chains, plus five repertoires with anomalous nucleotide sharing, were excluded from co-occurrence clustering. The table was pulled from immuneACCESS by TCRdb, which kept in-frame rearrangements only. Such tables lose some clones; where checked, under half of the loss comes from unresolved V genes, and the rest has no known cause. V and J calls and clone size come straight from that table; D and trimming were deduced from the DNA. The table for this sample lists some 200,000 clones. In total, the top ten clones hold around 0.8% of the sample.

The CDR3 runs 15 residues from the cysteine to the phenylalanine. The sequence is cut down to CDR3 DNA, 45 bases in frame from base 1. For this chain, trimming is 5 bases at the V end and 7 bases at the J end, and the number of junction bases without a gene match is 6. CDR1 and CDR2, per the germline V gene, are SGHVS and FNYEAQ. The TCR originated in a woman between 18 and 29 years old in good health and CMV-seropositive. The sequence joins TRBV7-6 to TRBJ1-6; TRBD1 matches 9 bases in the middle. Specimen: PBMCs. The CDR3 protein is CASSTAGTGNSPLHF. The nucleotide sequence is TGTGCCAGCAGCACGGCGGGGACAGGGAATTCACCCCTCCACTTT.